These 6 T cell receptor beta chains originate from one sample sequenced in a study of cytomegalovirus exposure and HLA in healthy donors. The PCR had 60 Vbeta and 13 Jbeta primers. The protocol was immunoSEQ multiplex PCR, while the TCRdb copy is restricted to in-frame clones and leaves out a portion. The sample shows roughly 120,000 clones, over 60% of them seen only once. The sequencing sample was made of PBMCs. These receptor sequences come from a woman in her 30s in good health and CMV-seropositive.

This clone was detected once. The chain is built from TRBV6-1 and TRBJ2-1; unclear D gene. CDR3 length equals 10 residues. CDR1 is MNHNS and CDR2 is SASEGT in the germline V gene. The V and J ends lost 8 bases and 6 bases respectively, with 5 bases between them. DNA for the CDR3: TGTGCCAGCGGCTCCAATGAGCAGTTCTTC. Protein sequence: CASGSNEQFF.

The V gene is TRBV10-3, the J gene TRBJ1-4; the D gene is possibly TRBD1 (6 bases). Trimming cost V 6 bases and J 5 bases, with 10 bases left between them. This CDR3 is built from 13 residues. Germline V gene lookup returns CDR1 ENHRY and CDR2 SYGVKD. The CDR3 nucleotides read TGTGCCATCAGGGACAGTTTAAATGAAAAACTGTTTTTT. This sequence encodes CAIRDSLNEKLFF.

The V gene is TRBV5-1, the J gene TRBJ1-5; no firm D call. The CDR3 spans 14 residues. The V gene's germline CDR1 is SGHRS and CDR2 YFSETQ. Between the trimmed V and J ends, which lost 0 bases and 0 bases, there was a span of 4 bases. The CDR3 spells CASSLEASNQPQHF. The CDR3 nucleotides read TGCGCCAGCAGCTTGGAAGCTAGCAATCAGCCCCAGCATTTT. Combining the CDR3 with reference TRBV5-1 and TRBJ1-5 gives the whole variable domain KAGVTQTPRYLIKTRGQQVTLSCSPISGHRSVSWYQQTPGQGLQFLFEYFSETQRNKGNFPGRFSGRQFSNSRSEMNVSTLELGDSALYLCASSLEASNQPQHFGDGTRLSIL.

This clone came up once. V is TRBV6-1 and J is TRBJ2-5, with D possibly being TRBD1 (6 bases). The V end was cut by 8 bases, the J end by 1 base, with 11 bases between. CDR1 is MNHNS, CDR2 SASEGT, per germline. CDR3 length: 13 residues. The CDR3 DNA reads TGTGCCAGCCACGACAGGCCCCAAGAGACCCAGTACTTC. The encoded protein is CASHDRPQETQYF.

V usage is TRBV7-8 and J usage is TRBJ2-7; possible D gene TRBD1, 6 bases. V was shortened by 5 bases and J by 1 base, with 12 bases between the two germline ends. The CDR3 covers 14 residues. Germline V CDR1 and CDR2: SGHVS, FQNEAQ. The CDR3 loop reads CASSPGVGSYEQYF. The CDR3 nucleotides are TGTGCCAGCAGCCCAGGGGTAGGGTCCTACGAGCAGTACTTC. The entire variable domain, with the rest obtained from reference TRBV7-8 and TRBJ2-7, is as follows: GAGVSQSPRYKVAKRGQDVALRCDPISGHVSLFWYQQALGQGPEFLTYFQNEAQLDKSGLPSDRFFAERPEGSVSTLKIQRTQQEDSAVYLCASSPGVGSYEQYFGPGTRLTVT.

The rearrangement links TRBV19 to TRBJ2-4; D remains unclear. CDR3 length equals 14 residues. Per the germline V gene, CDR1 is LNHDA and CDR2 is SQIVND (reference sequence). Trimming pared 3 bases from V and 7 bases from J, leaving 13 bases between. The DNA of the CDR3 is TGTGCCAGTAGTATTGGCCTCACCCGTAACATTCAGTACTTC. This translates into CASSIGLTRNIQYF.